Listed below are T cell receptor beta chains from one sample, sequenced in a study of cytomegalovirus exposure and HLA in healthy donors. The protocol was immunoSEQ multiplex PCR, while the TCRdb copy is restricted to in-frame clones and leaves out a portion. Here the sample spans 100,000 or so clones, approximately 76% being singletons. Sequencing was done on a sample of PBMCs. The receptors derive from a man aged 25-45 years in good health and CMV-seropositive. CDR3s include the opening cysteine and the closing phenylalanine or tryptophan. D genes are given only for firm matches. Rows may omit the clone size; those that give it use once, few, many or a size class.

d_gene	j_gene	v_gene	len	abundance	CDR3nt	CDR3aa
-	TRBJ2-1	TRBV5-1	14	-	TGCGCCAGCAGCTTCGGGGAGCGGTACAATGAGCAGTTCTTC	CASSFGERYNEQFF
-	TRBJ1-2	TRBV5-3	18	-	TGTGCCAGAAGCTTACCCCCCCCTCGGGGGATGGGATTCTATGGCTACACCTTC	CARSLPPPRGMGFYGYTF
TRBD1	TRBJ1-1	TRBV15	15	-	TGTGCCACCAGCAGAGGTGTCAGGGGGAAGGTGGAAGCTTTCTTT	CATSRGVRGKVEAFF
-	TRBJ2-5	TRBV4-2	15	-	TGTGCCAGCAGCCAAGATCTGGCAGGGTGGAAGACCCAGTACTTC	CASSQDLAGWKTQYF
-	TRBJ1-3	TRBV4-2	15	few	TGTGCCAGCAGCCAAGAAGTACACTCTGGAAACACCATATATTTT	CASSQEVHSGNTIYF
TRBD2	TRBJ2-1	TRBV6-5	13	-	TGTGCCAGCAGGCGACTGGGGGGGAATGAGCAGTTCTTC	CASRRLGGNEQFF
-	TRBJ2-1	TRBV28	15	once	TGTGCCAGCAAACAGGAAGGGTCCTCCTACAATGAGCAGTTCTTC	CASKQEGSSYNEQFF
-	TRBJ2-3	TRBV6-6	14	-	TGTGCCAGCAGTTCCCCAGAAGCAGGGGATACGCAGTATTTT	CASSSPEAGDTQYF
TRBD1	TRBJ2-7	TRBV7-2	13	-	TGTGCCAGCAACAAAGGGACAGCCTACGAGCAGTACTTC	CASNKGTAYEQYF
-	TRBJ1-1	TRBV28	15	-	TGTGCCAGCAGCCTATCCGGGGTGGGGAACACTGAAGCTTTCTTT	CASSLSGVGNTEAFF
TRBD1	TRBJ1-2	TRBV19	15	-	TGTGCCAGTAGTGGGGCACTCCACAGGGGCTATGGCTACACCTTC	CASSGALHRGYGYTF
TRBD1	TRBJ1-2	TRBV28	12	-	TGTGCCAGCGGGACAGGGGGTTATGGCTACACCTTC	CASGTGGYGYTF
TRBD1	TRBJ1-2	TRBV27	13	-	TGTGCCAGCAGATCGGGACAGTTCTATGGCTACACCTTC	CASRSGQFYGYTF
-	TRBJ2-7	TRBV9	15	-	TGTGCCAGCAGCGTAGCCGTTGGACTTTCCTACGAGCAGTACTTC	CASSVAVGLSYEQYF
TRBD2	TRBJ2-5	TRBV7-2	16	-	TGTGCCAGCAGCCATGGACTAGCGGGGGGAAGGGAGACCCAGTACTTC	CASSHGLAGGRETQYF
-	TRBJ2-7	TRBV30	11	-	TGTGCCTGGACAGACAGCTCAAAGCAGTACTTC	CAWTDSSKQYF